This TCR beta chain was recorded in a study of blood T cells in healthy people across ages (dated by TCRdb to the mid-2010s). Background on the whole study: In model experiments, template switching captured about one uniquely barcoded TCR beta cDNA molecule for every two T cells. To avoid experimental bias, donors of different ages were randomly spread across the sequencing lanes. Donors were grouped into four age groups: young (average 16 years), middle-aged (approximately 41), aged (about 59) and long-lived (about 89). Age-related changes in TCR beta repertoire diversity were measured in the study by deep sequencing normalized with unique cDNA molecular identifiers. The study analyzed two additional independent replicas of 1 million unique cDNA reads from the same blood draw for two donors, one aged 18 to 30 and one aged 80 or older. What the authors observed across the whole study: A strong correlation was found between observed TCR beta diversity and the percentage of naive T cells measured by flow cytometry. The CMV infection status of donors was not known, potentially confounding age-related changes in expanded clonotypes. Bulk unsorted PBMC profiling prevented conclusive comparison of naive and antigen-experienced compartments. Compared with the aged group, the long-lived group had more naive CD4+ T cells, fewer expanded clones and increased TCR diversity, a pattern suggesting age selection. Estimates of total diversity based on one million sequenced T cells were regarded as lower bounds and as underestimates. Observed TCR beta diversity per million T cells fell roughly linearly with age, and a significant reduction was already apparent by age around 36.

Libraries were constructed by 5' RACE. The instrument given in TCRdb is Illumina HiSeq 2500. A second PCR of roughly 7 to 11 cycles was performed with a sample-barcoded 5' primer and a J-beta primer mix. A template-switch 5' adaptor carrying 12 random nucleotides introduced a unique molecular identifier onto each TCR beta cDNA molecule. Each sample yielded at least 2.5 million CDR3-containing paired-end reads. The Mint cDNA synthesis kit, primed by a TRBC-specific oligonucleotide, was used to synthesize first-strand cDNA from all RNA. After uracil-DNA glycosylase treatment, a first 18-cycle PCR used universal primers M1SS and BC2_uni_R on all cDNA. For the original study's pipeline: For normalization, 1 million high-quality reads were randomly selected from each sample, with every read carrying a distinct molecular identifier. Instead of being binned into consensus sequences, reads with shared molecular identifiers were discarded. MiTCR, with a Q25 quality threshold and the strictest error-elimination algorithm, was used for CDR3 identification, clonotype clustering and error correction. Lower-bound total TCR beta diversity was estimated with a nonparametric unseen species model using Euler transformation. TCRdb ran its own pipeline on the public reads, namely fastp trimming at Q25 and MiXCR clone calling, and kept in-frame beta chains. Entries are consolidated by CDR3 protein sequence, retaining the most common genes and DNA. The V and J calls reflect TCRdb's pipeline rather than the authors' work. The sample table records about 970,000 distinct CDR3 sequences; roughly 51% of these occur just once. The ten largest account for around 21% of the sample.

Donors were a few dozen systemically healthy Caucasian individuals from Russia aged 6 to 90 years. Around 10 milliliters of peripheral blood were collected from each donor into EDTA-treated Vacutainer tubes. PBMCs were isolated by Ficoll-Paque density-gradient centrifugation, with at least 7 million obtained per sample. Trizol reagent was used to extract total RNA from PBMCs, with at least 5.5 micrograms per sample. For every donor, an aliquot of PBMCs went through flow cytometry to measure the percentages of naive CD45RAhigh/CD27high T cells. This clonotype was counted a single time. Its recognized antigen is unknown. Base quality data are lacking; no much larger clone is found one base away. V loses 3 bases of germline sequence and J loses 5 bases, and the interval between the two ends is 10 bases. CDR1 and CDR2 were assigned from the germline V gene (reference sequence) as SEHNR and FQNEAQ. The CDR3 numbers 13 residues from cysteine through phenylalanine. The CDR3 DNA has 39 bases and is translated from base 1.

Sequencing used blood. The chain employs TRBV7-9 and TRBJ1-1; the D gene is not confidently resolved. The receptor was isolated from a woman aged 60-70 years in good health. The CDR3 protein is CASSFGAVTEAFF. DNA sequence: TGTGCCAGCAGCTTTGGAGCCGTTACTGAAGCTTTCTTT.